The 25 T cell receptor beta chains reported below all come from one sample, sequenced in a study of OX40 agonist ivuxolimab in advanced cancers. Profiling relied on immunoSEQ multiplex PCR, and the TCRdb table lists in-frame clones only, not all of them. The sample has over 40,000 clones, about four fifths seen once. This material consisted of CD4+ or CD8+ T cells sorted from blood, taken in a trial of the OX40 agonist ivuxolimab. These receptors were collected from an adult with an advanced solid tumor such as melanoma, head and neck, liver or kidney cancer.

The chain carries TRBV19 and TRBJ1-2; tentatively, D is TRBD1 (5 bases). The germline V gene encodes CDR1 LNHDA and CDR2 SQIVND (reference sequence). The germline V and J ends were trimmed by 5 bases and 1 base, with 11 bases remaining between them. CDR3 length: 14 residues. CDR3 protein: CASSGGGGNYGYTF. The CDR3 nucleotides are TGTGCCAGTAGTGGTGGCGGGGGTAACTATGGCTACACCTTC.

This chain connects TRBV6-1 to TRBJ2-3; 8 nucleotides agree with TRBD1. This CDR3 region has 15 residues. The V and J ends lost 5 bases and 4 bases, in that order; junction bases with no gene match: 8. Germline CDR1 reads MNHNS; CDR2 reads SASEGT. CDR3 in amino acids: CASSPRDRSSDTQYF. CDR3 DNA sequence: TGTGCCAGCAGTCCAAGGGACAGGAGTTCAGATACGCAGTATTTT.

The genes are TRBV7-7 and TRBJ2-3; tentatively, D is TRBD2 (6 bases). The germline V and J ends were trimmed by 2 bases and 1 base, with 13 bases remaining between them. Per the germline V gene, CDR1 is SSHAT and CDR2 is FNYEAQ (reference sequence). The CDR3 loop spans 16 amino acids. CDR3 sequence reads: CASSLMLGGGTDTQYF. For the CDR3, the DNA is TGTGCCAGCAGCTTAATGCTAGGCGGGGGCACAGATACGCAGTATTTT.

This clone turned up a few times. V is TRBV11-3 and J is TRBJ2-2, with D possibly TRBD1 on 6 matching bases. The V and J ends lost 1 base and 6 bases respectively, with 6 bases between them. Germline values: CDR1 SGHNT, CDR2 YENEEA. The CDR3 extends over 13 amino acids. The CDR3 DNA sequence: TGTGCCAGCAGCTTAGCAGGGGCCGGGGAGCTGTTTTTT. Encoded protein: CASSLAGAGELFF.

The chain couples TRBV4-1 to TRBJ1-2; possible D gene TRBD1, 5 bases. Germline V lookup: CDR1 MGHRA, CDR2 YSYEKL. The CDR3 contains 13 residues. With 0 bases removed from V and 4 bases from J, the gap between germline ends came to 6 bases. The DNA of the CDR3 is TGCGCCAGCAGCCAAGAGACAGCCTATGGCTACACCTTC. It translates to CASSQETAYGYTF.

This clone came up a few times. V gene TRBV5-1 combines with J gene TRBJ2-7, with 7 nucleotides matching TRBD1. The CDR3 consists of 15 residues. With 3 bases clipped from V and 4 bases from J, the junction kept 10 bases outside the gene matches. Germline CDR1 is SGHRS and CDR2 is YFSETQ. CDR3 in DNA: TGCGCCAGCAGCTCCGGAGGACAGGAGGAATACGAGCAGTACTTC. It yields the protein CASSSGGQEEYEQYF. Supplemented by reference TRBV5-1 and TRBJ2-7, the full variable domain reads KAGVTQTPRYLIKTRGQQVTLSCSPISGHRSVSWYQQTPGQGLQFLFEYFSETQRNKGNFPGRFSGRQFSNSRSEMNVSTLELGDSALYLCASSSGGQEEYEQYFGPGTRLTVT.

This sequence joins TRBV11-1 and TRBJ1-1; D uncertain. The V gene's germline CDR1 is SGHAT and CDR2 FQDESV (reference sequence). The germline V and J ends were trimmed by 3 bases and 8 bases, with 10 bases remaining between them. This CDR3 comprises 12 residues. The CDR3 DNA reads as TGTGCCAGCAGCTTGATGGGGTTGGAAGCTTTCTTT. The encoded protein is CASSLMGLEAFF.

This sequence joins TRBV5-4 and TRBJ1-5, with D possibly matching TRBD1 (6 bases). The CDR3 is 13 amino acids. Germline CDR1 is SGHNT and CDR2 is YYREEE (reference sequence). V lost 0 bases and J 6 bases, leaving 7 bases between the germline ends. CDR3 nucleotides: TGTGCCAGCAGCTTGGAGGGGGGTCAGCCCCAGCATTTT. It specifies CASSLEGGQPQHF.

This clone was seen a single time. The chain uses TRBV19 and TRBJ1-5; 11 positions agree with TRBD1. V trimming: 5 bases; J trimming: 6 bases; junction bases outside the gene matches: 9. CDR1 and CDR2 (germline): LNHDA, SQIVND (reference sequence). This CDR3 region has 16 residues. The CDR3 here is CASSATGQGAGQPQHF. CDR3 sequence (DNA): TGTGCCAGTAGTGCCACCGGACAGGGGGCAGGTCAGCCCCAGCATTTT.

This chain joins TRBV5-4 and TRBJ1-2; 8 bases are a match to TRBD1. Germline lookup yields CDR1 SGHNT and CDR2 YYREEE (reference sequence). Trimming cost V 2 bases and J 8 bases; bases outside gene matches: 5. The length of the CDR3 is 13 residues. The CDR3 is CASSLQGVEGYTF. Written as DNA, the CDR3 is TGTGCCAGCAGCTTACAGGGGGTGGAGGGCTACACCTTC.

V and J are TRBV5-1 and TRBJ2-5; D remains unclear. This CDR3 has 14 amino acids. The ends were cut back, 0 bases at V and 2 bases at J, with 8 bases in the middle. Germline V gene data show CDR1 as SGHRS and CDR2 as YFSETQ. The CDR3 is CASSLGPTQETQYF. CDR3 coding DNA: TGCGCCAGCAGCTTGGGTCCTACTCAAGAGACCCAGTACTTC.

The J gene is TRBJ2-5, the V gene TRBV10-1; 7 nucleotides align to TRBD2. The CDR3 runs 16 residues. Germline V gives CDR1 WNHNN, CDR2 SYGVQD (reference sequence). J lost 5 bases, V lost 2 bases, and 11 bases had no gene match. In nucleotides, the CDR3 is TGCGCCAGCAGTGAGGGTCTTGCGGGGGTTCGGGAGACCCAGTACTTC. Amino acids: CASSEGLAGVRETQYF.

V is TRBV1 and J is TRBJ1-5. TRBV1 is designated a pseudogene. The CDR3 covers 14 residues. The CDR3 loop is CTSNLTNSNQPQHF. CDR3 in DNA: TGCACCAGCAACCTGACCAATAGCAATCAGCCCCAGCATTTT.

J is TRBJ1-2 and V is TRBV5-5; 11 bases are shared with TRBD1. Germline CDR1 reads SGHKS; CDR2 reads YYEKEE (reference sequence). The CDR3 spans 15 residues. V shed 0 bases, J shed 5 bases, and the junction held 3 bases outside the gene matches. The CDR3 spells CASSLEDRGHYGYTF. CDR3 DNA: TGTGCCAGCAGCTTGGAGGACAGGGGGCATTATGGCTACACCTTC.

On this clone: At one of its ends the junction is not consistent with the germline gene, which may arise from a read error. The CDR3 DNA sequence: TGTGCCATCAGTGCAACCGGGACAGCCTATGGCTACACCTTC. Translated: CAISATGTAYGYTF. The chain recombines TRBV6-5 with TRBJ1-2, with 7 nucleotides matching TRBD1. The CDR3 totals 14 residues. Germline V CDR1 and CDR2: MNHEY, SVGAGI.

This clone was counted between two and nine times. The CDR3 nucleotides read TGTGCCAGCACCAGCGAGCGGGGACCCTACGAGCAGTACTTC. Translating it yields CASTSERGPYEQYF. The chain links TRBV6-5 to TRBJ2-7; TRBD2 aligns across 7 bases. Germline V lookup: CDR1 MNHEY, CDR2 SVGAGI. The CDR3 spans 14 residues. The trim removed 7 bases at V and 2 bases at J, leaving 8 bases unmatched.

Written as DNA, the CDR3 is TGTGCCAGCAGCTTGGTCGGTAACTCTGGAAACACCATATATTTT. This encodes CASSLVGNSGNTIYF. The chain combines TRBV5-8 with TRBJ1-3; no firm D call. Germline CDR1 reads SGHTS; CDR2 reads YDEGEE. V shed 0 bases and J shed 0 bases, with 7 bases lying between them. The CDR3 is made up of 15 amino acids.

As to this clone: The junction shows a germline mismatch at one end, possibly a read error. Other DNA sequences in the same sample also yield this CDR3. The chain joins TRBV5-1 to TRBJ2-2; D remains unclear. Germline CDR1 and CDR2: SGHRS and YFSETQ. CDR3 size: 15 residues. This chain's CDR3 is CASSLIPLDTGELFF. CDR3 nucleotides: TGTGCCAGCAGCTTGATCCCGCTAGACACCGGGGAGCTGTTTTTT.

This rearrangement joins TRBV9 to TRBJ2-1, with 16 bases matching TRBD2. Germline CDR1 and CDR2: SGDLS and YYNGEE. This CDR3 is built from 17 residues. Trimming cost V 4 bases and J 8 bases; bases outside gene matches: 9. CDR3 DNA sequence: TGTGCCAGCAGCTTCACCGGGACTAGCGGGGGGGTAGATGAGCAGTTCTTC. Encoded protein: CASSFTGTSGGVDEQFF.

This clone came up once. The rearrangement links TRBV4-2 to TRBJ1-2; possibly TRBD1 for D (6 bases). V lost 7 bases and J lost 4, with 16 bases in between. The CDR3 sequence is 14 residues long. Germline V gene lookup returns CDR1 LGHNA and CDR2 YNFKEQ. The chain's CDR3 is CASTRGGQSYGYTF. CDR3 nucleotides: TGTGCCAGCACCCGAGGGGGGCAGAGCTATGGCTACACCTTC.

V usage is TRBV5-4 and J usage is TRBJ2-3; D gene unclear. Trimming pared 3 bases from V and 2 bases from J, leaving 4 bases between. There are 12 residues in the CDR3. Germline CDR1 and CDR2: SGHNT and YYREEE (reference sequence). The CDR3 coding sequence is TGTGCCAGCAGCTCATTCACAGATACGCAGTATTTT. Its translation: CASSSFTDTQYF.

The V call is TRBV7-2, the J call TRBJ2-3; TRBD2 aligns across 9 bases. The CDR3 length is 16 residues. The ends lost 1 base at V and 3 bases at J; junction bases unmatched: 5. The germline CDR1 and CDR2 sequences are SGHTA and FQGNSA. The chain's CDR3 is CASSLGPSGATDTQYF. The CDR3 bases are TGTGCCAGCAGCTTAGGGCCTAGCGGGGCGACAGATACGCAGTATTTT.

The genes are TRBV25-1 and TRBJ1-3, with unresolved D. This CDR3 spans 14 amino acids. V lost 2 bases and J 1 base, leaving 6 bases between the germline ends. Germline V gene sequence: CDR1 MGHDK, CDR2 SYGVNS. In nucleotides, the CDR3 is TGTGCCAGCAGTGAAGAGGCATCTGGAAACACCATATATTTT. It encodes CASSEEASGNTIYF.

CDR3 amino acids: CASSLGHSYEQYF. CDR3 nucleotides: TGTGCCAGCAGCTTGGGACACTCCTACGAGCAGTACTTC. V usage is TRBV11-3 and J usage is TRBJ2-7; TRBD1 is a possible D gene (6 bases). Trimming took off 3 bases at V and 0 bases at J, with 6 bases between the two ends. CDR1 and CDR2 from the germline V gene are SGHNT and YENEEA. This CDR3 has 13 amino acids.

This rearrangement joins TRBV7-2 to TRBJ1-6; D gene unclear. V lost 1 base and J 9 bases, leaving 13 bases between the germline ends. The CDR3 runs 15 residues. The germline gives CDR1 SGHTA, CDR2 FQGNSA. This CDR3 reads CASSLESGFGSPLHF. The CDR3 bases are TGTGCCAGCAGCTTAGAAAGCGGGTTTGGTTCACCCCTCCACTTT.